These 17 T cell receptor beta chains originate from one sample sequenced in a study of CD8 T cells in ankylosing spondylitis. From the 5' RACE reads, TCRdb called clonotypes with MiXCR, one entry per CDR3 protein. This table has 250,000 to 350,000 distinct CDR3 sequences, 20% appearing once. Sequences were obtained from blood, either unsorted or a sorted T cell fraction (not recorded which). The receptors shown here come from a male donor with ankylosing spondylitis or in good health (not recorded which).

The chain is built from TRBV2 and TRBJ2-1, with D perhaps TRBD1 or TRBD2 (5 bases each). Germline values: CDR1 SNHLY, CDR2 FYNNEI. This CDR3 has 13 amino acids. V lost 5 bases to trimming and J lost 7 bases, with 12 bases between them. The CDR3 protein is CASSKLEGNEQFF. For the CDR3, the DNA is TGTGCCAGCAGTAAATTAGAGGGGAATGAGCAGTTCTTC. The full variable domain, with the rest looked up from reference TRBV2 and TRBJ2-1, is EPEVTQTPSHQVTQMGQEVILRCVPISNHLYFYWYRQILGQKVEFLVSFYNNEISEKSEIFDDQFSVERPDGSNFTLKIRSTKLEDSAMYFCASSKLEGNEQFFGPGTRLTVL.

This clonotype was found a few times. This sequence joins TRBV5-5 and TRBJ1-2, with TRBD1 matching 7 bases. This CDR3 is 15 amino acids long. Germline CDR1 SGHKS, CDR2 YYEKEE (reference sequence). V shed 1 base and J 3 bases; nucleotides not matched to a gene: 6. The DNA for the CDR3 is TGTGCCAGCAGCTTGTTCTCTGACAGGGACTATGGCTACACCTTC. Translated, it gives CASSLFSDRDYGYTF.

The V call is TRBV5-1, the J call TRBJ1-2, with D possibly being TRBD1 (6 bases). CDR1 and CDR2 from the germline V gene are SGHRS and YFSETQ. Between the trimmed V and J ends, which lost 4 bases and 5 bases, there was a span of 15 bases. The CDR3 runs 14 residues. This CDR3 reads CASSAQTGGYGYTF. CDR3 DNA sequence: TGCGCCAGCAGCGCCCAGACAGGTGGATATGGCTACACCTTC.

A few counts support this clonotype. The chain carries TRBV5-6 and TRBJ2-5; no definite D call. CDR3 length: 14 residues. Trimming left V 1 base short and J 8 bases short, with 15 bases between. Germline CDR1 and CDR2: SGHDT and YYEEEE. In DNA form, the CDR3 reads TGTGCCAGCAGCTTGAGGACGCCGGGTGGTACCCAGTACTTC. It codes for CASSLRTPGGTQYF.

The chain has TRBV9 and TRBJ1-5; 9 bases agree with TRBD1. Per the germline V gene, CDR1 is SGDLS and CDR2 is YYNGEE. V lost 2 bases and J lost 4; bases outside the gene matches: 4. The CDR3 runs to 15 residues. The CDR3 bases are TGTGCCAGCAGCGTCGGGACAGGGTTAAATCAGCCCCAGCATTTT. Its translation: CASSVGTGLNQPQHF. The whole variable domain, remainder taken from reference TRBV9 and TRBJ1-5, is DSGVTQTPKHLITATGQRVTLRCSPRSGDLSVYWYQQSLDQGLQFLIQYYNGEERAKGNILERFSAQQFPDLHSELNLSSLELGDSALYFCASSVGTGLNQPQHFGDGTRLSIL.

This clonotype was observed a handful of times. The chain employs TRBV3-1 and TRBJ1-1; possibly TRBD1 for D (6 bases). The germline V gene has CDR1 LGHDT and CDR2 YNNKEL (reference sequence). The CDR3 has 17 residues. Trimming shortened V by 0 bases and J by 5 bases, and 19 bases separated the two germline ends. The chain's CDR3 is CASSQDPGTPLRTEAFF. Here the CDR3 DNA reads TGTGCCAGCAGCCAAGATCCCGGGACACCCTTGAGAACTGAAGCTTTCTTT.

This clonotype has at least ten counts. The CDR3 loop is CASSLLTGGEQFF. DNA of the CDR3: TGTGCCAGCAGCTTACTCACGGGTGGTGAGCAGTTCTTC. The V and J genes are TRBV7-3 and TRBJ2-1; D gene uncertain. V was cut by 2 bases and J by 9 bases, with 11 bases left in between. Germline V gene data show CDR1 as SGHTA and CDR2 as FQGTGA. The CDR3 totals 13 residues.

This clonotype has more than one count but fewer than ten. This chain uses TRBV5-1 with TRBJ1-1, with D perhaps TRBD1 (5 bases). CDR3 length equals 14 residues. Germline values: CDR1 SGHRS, CDR2 YFSETQ. The germline V and J ends were trimmed by 4 bases and 5 bases, with 15 bases remaining between them. Here the CDR3 DNA reads TGCGCCAGCAGCGCCCTCCAGGGTTTTACTGAAGCTTTCTTT. Protein sequence: CASSALQGFTEAFF.

V is TRBV7-3 and J is TRBJ2-1; 12 nucleotides agree with TRBD2. Looked up from germline, CDR1 is SGHTA and CDR2 is FQGTGA. CDR3 size: 17 residues. Trimming removed 1 base from V and 7 bases from J; junction bases left unmatched: 8. The CDR3 bases are TGTGCCAGCAGCTTAAGGCCTAGCGGGAGGGTCCAAAATGAGCAGTTCTTC. Protein product: CASSLRPSGRVQNEQFF.

This chain uses TRBV4-2 with TRBJ1-5; TRBD1 aligns across 7 bases. This CDR3 spans 16 amino acids. J was trimmed by 1 base and V by 0 bases; bases with no gene match: 3. Germline CDR1 reads LGHNA; CDR2 reads YNFKEQ. CDR3 in DNA: TGTGCCAGCAGCCAAGATGCAGGGGGAAGCAATCAGCCCCAGCATTTT. This encodes CASSQDAGGSNQPQHF.

The CDR3 loop reads CASSLKRGGTDTQYF. CDR3 coding DNA: TGTGCCAGCAGTTTGAAGCGGGGGGGCACAGATACGCAGTATTTT. The rearrangement joins TRBV12-3 or TRBV12-4 to TRBJ2-3, with 9 bases matching TRBD2. Germline trimming cut 3 bases from V and 1 base from J; bases unmatched to any gene: 2. The CDR3 extends over 15 amino acids.

J is TRBJ2-3 and V is TRBV7-3; a weak D match, TRBD1 (5 bases). CDR1 is SGHTA, CDR2 FQGTGA, per germline. Trimming shortened V by 1 base and J by 1 base, and 6 bases separated the two germline ends. This CDR3 region has 14 residues. The CDR3 loop is CASSLRTRTDTQYF. The CDR3 DNA reads TGTGCCAGCAGCTTAAGGACACGCACAGATACGCAGTATTTT.

This rearrangement joins TRBV5-1 to TRBJ1-2; 10 bases align to TRBD1. The CDR3 is 14 residues long. V dropped 3 bases and J dropped 8; count of bases not matched to a gene: 7. Germline CDR1 SGHRS, CDR2 YFSETQ. CDR3 sequence reads: CASSSMTGGDGYTF. The CDR3, as DNA: TGCGCCAGCAGCTCGATGACAGGGGGCGACGGCTACACCTTC.

As DNA, the CDR3 is TGTGCCAGCAGACGTACGAACAGGGAGAACACCATATATTTT. It translates to CASRRTNRENTIYF. The chain joins TRBV3-1 to TRBJ1-3; D perhaps matches TRBD1 (6 bases). Per the germline V gene, CDR1 is LGHDT and CDR2 is YNNKEL (reference sequence). CDR3 size: 14 residues. Trimming shortened V by 6 bases and J by 7 bases, and 16 bases separated the two germline ends.

V is TRBV5-5 and J is TRBJ2-2; possible D gene TRBD1, 5 bases. V dropped 3 bases and J dropped 6 bases, with 12 bases sitting between them. This CDR3 has 14 amino acids. From germline, CDR1 is SGHKS and CDR2 YYEKEE (reference sequence). The CDR3 is CASSSQTEAGELFF. In DNA form, the CDR3 reads TGTGCCAGCAGCTCTCAGACAGAAGCCGGGGAGCTGTTTTTT.

This clonotype has more than one count but fewer than ten. This chain joins TRBV20-1 and TRBJ2-7; TRBD2 is a possible D gene (6 bases). V was trimmed by 0 bases and J by 3 bases, leaving 9 bases between them. CDR1 DFQATT and CDR2 SNEGSKA come from the germline V gene (reference sequence). The length of the CDR3 is 13 residues. As DNA, the CDR3 is TGCAGTGCTAGAGATGGAGGGGACTACGAGCAGTACGTC. Translating gives CSARDGGDYEQYV.

The CDR3 sequence: CASSLGGKNTGELFF. CDR3 nucleotides: TGCGCCAGCAGCTTGGGAGGAAAGAACACCGGGGAGCTGTTTTTT. The rearrangement links TRBV5-1 to TRBJ2-2; D is unresolved. The CDR3 is 15 residues long. Trimming removed 0 bases at V and 1 base at J, with 7 bases between. From germline, CDR1 is SGHRS and CDR2 YFSETQ.